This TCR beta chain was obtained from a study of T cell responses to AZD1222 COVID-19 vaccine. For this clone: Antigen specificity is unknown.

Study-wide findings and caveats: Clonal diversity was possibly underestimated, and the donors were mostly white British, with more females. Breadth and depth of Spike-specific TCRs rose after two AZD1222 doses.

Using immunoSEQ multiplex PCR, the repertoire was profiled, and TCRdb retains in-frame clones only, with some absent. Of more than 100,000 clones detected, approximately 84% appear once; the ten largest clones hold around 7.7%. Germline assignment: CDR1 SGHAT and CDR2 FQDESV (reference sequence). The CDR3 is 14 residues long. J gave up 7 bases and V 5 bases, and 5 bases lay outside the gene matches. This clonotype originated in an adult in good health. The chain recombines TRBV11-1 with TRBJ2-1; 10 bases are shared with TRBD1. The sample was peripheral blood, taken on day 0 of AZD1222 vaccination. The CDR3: CASSGTGALNEQFF. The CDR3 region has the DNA TGTGCCAGCAGCGGGACAGGGGCTTTGAATGAGCAGTTCTTC. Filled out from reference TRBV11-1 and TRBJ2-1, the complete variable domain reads EAEVAQSPRYKITEKSQAVAFWCDPISGHATLYWYRQILGQGPELLVQFQDESVVDDSQLPKDRFSAERLKGVDSTLKIQPAELGDSAMYLCASSGTGALNEQFFGPGTRLTVL.